This TCR beta chain is drawn from a study of blood T cell repertoires in COVID-19. As for the study in general: T cells, B-cell-depleted T cells, or PBMCs supplied cDNA or gDNA.

Methods used by the authors: It was from reference gene primer amplification that nucleated cell counts were estimated. Sequencing used immunoSEQ multiplex PCR; TCRdb keeps in-frame clones, though not all of them. For V, J and clone size, that table is used; D and trimming come from the DNA. The sample has some 350,000 clones; around nine tenths are singletons. Trimming left V 6 bases short and J 5 bases short, with 13 bases between. The CDR3 length is 13 residues. Per the germline V gene, CDR1 is SNHLY and CDR2 is FYNNEI. Comment on this clone: This specimen includes other DNA sequences encoding the same CDR3.

The receptor comes from a human donor in a cohort sampled during active COVID-19. The specimen was peripheral blood. The chain is built from TRBV2 and TRBJ2-5; TRBD2 is a possible D gene (6 bases). Here the CDR3 reads CASSELAGETQYF. For the CDR3, the DNA is TGTGCCAGCAGCGAACTGGCGGGGGAGACCCAGTACTTC.